This T cell receptor (beta chain) was found in a study of blood T cell repertoires in COVID-19. Study in general: Donors in the United States, Italy and Spain gave samples during acute or convalescent COVID-19. Nucleic acid was either cDNA or gDNA, and it came from T cells, B-cell-depleted T cells, or PBMCs.

Original processing methods: Estimation of nucleated cell counts relied on the amplification of reference gene primers. The method was immunoSEQ multiplex PCR; TCRdb's version includes in-frame clones alone and lacks a portion of them. Clone size and the V and J calls come from that table; the DNA yielded D and trimming. This sample has tens of thousands of clones, with around nine tenths found just once. V trimming: 3 bases; J trimming: 1 base; junction bases outside the gene matches: 1. The CDR3 loop spans 14 amino acids. Germline lookup yields CDR1 SEHNR and CDR2 FQNEAQ (reference sequence). The source of this sequence is an older woman with active COVID-19. Sequencing was done on a sample of peripheral blood. This rearrangement joins TRBV7-9 to TRBJ2-5; TRBD1 aligns across 8 bases. The CDR3 DNA reads TGTGCCAGCAGCTTGGGACAGGTCCAAGAGACCCAGTACTTC. This translates into CASSLGQVQETQYF.